Below are 11 T cell receptor beta chains sequenced from a single sample in a study of regulatory T cells in long-lasting Graves disease (dated by TCRdb to 2020 to 2023). The sample's time point label, in plain terms: newly diagnosed GD, antithyroid drugs for less than 3 months. For both TCR sequencing and RNA sequencing, RNA was extracted from PBMCs in TRIzol. Library preparation was by multiplex PCR. Sequencing was carried out with an Illumina HiSeq 4000. CDR3 regions were amplified by Arm-PCR with iRepertoire HTBI primers to construct TCR beta libraries. TCRdb reprocessing: public reads trimmed at Q25 with fastp, clones called with MiXCR, in-frame beta chains kept. CDR3 protein duplicates are merged, each entry listing the most common genes and DNA. In all, the sample holds about 500,000 distinct CDR3 sequences, and 12% of those were seen once. The leading ten clones occupy 7.5% to 9% of the sample.

A further study also used this sample, focusing on T cells in Graves' hyperthyroidism and ophthalmopathy.

The sequences come from peripheral blood mononuclear cells (PBMCs), collected at new diagnosis, from a patient treated with antithyroid drugs. The receptor source for this set is a woman in her thirties with Graves disease. Donor details come from another sample of the same person, matched by shared clones.

Many counts were recorded for this clonotype. The chain uses TRBV28 and TRBJ2-3, with D possibly TRBD2 on 5 matching bases. Per germline, CDR1 MDHEN and CDR2 SYDVKM. The V gene lost 3 bases and the J gene lost 5 bases, with 9 bases spanning the gap. The CDR3 is made up of 13 amino acids. The CDR3: CASSLLAQDTQYF. CDR3 sequence (DNA): TGTGCCAGCAGTTTGCTAGCCCAAGATACGCAGTATTTT.

This clonotype was seen only a few times. This may arise from a read error, as a much more abundant clone is one base away. The J gene is TRBJ2-7, the V gene TRBV28; weak D call: TRBD1 (5 bases). Germline CDR1 reads MDHEN; CDR2 reads SYDVKM. The V gene lost 3 bases and the J gene lost 6 bases, with 15 bases spanning the gap. This CDR3 comprises 14 residues. CDR3 loop: CASSFQGSALEQYF. CDR3 bases: TGTGCCAGCAGTTTCCAGGGCAGCGCCCTCGAGCAGTACTTC.

This clonotype came up a few times. CDR3 coding DNA: TGTGCCAGTAGTAGAGGACAGGGCCGCCGATACCAAGAGACCCAGTACTTC. It is translated as CASSRGQGRRYQETQYF. The rearrangement joins TRBV19 to TRBJ2-5; 8 positions match TRBD1. The CDR3 spans 17 residues. Germline V gives CDR1 LNHDA, CDR2 SQIVND (reference sequence). The junction had 10 bases not matched to a gene; V was cut back by 4 bases and J by 0 bases.

J is TRBJ2-2 and V is TRBV3-1, with 8 bases identical to TRBD2. Germline V gene data show CDR1 as LGHDT and CDR2 as YNNKEL (reference sequence). There are 18 residues in the CDR3. With V trimmed by 4 bases and J by 7 bases, 17 bases remained unmatched. CDR3: CASSRLRKIAGNFGELFF. DNA of the CDR3: TGTGCCAGCAGCCGTTTGAGGAAGATAGCGGGAAATTTCGGGGAGCTGTTTTTT. The full variable domain, in which reference TRBV3-1 and TRBJ2-2 provide the parts outside the CDR3, is DTAVSQTPKYLVTQMGNDKSIKCEQNLGHDTMYWYKQDSKKFLKIMFSYNNKELIINETVPNRFSPKSPDKAHLNLHINSLELGDSAVYFCASSRLRKIAGNFGELFFGEGSRLTVL.

This clonotype was found many times. The CDR3 region has the DNA TGCAGCGTTGAACGGCAGTTGAACACTGAAGCTTTCTTT. Amino acid sequence: CSVERQLNTEAFF. The chain joins TRBV29-1 to TRBJ1-1; D ambiguous. Trimming stripped 2 bases from V and 0 bases from J, with 7 bases between. This CDR3 spans 13 amino acids. Germline-derived CDR1 and CDR2 are SQVTM and ANQGSEA.

This chain links TRBV11-1 with TRBJ2-2; possible D gene TRBD1, 5 bases. V was cut by 6 bases and J by 6 bases, with 8 bases left in between. Germline V lookup: CDR1 SGHAT, CDR2 FQDESV (reference sequence). The CDR3 is 12 amino acids. The chain's CDR3 is CASRTVAGELFF. CDR3 nucleotides: TGTGCCAGCAGGACAGTCGCCGGGGAGCTGTTTTTT.

V gene TRBV6-1 combines with J gene TRBJ1-2, with 10 bases lining up with TRBD1. This CDR3 comprises 17 residues. The ends lost 6 bases at V and 2 bases at J; junction bases unmatched: 12. CDR1 is MNHNS and CDR2 is SASEGT in the germline V gene. The CDR3 nucleotides are TGTGCCAGCAGGGGTCCGGGACAGGGGTCCGGGAACTATGGCTACACCTTC. Translated: CASRGPGQGSGNYGYTF.

Many counts were recorded for this clonotype. The chain employs TRBV12-3 or TRBV12-4 and TRBJ2-1; D remains ambiguous. With 6 bases removed from V and 2 bases from J, the gap between germline ends came to 11 bases. The CDR3 extends over 14 amino acids. The CDR3 bases are TGTGCCAGCAGCGTCGGAGAAACCTACAATGAGCAGTTCTTC. This codes for CASSVGETYNEQFF.

This clonotype was observed many times. The genes are TRBV27 and TRBJ2-5, with 7 bases identical to TRBD2. Germline V gene sequence: CDR1 MNHEY, CDR2 SMNVEV (reference sequence). V gave up 4 bases and J gave up 5 bases; unmatched junction bases: 4. The CDR3 runs to 13 residues. The CDR3 DNA follows: TGTGCCAGCAGTTCGAGGGAGGGCGAGACCCAGTACTTC. It yields the protein CASSSREGETQYF.

This clonotype was seen a handful of times. This chain uses TRBV27 with TRBJ2-1; TRBD2 matches 11 bases. The J segment lost 2 bases and the V segment lost 4 bases, leaving 7 bases of the junction unmatched. Germline CDR1 MNHEY, CDR2 SMNVEV (reference sequence). This CDR3 is 17 amino acids long. CDR3 in amino acids: CASSSSGTSGAYNEQFF. The DNA of the CDR3 is TGTGCCAGCAGTTCCTCCGGGACTAGCGGTGCCTACAATGAGCAGTTCTTC.

This clonotype came up many times. The chain combines TRBV20-1 with TRBJ2-1, with 8 bases aligning to TRBD2. The CDR3 has 14 amino acids. The germline gives CDR1 DFQATT, CDR2 SNEGSKA (reference sequence). With 5 bases clipped from V and 3 bases from J, the junction kept 6 bases outside the gene matches. The CDR3 DNA follows: TGCAGTGCTCCTCGGAGCGGGGGCTACAATGAGCAGTTCTTC. It yields the protein CSAPRSGGYNEQFF.